This TCR beta chain was captured by sequencing in a study of T cell repertoires in cytomegalovirus infection. Across the study: Public TCR beta signatures indicated both CMV infection and matching HLA type.

About this clonotype itself: What it recognizes is unknown.

Whole-study results and caveats: Frequencies of public TCR beta families were cumulated, and this identified carriers of CMV plus the relevant HLA. Ex vivo, HLA-C-restricted CMV-specific TCR beta clonotypes prevailed over the rest of the response.

The germline V gene has CDR1 SQVTM and CDR2 ANQGSEA. Trimming cost V 7 bases and J 1 base; bases outside gene matches: 5. This CDR3 is 13 amino acids long. MiXCR, run by TCRdb on the reads, gives a single entry per CDR3 protein. The table records 250,000 to 400,000 distinct CDR3 sequences, approximately 25% of them present only once. Sequenced material: cultured PBMCs, taken from culture after CMV antigen stimulation. This sequence originates from a human donor in good health (CMV status not recorded). Some clones in this sample may be carry-over from other donors' samples. The rearrangement joins TRBV29-1 to TRBJ2-5, with 8 positions matching TRBD1. The CDR3 is CSGRTGLQETQYF. CDR3 nucleotide sequence: TGCAGCGGTAGGACAGGGCTCCAAGAGACCCAGTACTTC.